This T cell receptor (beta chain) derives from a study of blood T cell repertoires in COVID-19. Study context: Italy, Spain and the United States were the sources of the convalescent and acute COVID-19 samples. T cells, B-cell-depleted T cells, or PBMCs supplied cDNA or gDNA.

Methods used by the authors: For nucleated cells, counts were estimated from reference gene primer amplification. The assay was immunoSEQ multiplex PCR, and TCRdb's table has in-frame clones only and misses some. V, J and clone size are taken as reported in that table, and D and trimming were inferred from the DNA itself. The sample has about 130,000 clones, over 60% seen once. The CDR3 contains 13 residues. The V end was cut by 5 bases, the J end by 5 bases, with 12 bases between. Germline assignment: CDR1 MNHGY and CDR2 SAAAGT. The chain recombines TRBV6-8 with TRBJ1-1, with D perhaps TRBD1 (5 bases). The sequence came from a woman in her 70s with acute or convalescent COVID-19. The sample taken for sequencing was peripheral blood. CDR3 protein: CASSIREGTEAFF. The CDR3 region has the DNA TGTGCCAGCAGTATCAGGGAGGGGACTGAAGCTTTCTTT.